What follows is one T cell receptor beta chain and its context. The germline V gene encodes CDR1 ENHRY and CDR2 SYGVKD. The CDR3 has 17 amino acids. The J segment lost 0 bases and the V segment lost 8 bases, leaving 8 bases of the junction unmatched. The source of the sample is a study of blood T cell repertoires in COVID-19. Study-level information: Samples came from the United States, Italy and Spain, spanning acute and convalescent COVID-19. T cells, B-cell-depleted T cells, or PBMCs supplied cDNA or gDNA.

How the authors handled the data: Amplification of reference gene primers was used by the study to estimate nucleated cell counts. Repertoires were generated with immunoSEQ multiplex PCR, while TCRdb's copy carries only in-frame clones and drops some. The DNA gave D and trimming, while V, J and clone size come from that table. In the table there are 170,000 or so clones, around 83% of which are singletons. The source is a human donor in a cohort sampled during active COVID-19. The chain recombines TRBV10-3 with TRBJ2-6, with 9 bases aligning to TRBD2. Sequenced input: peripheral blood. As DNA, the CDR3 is TGTGCCATCGGAGGTCTAGCGGGGTCCTCTGGGGCCAACGTCCTGACTTTC. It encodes CAIGGLAGSSGANVLTF.